Below, 18 T cell receptor beta chains from the same sample are listed, as sequenced in a study of low-dose radiotherapy and immunotherapy resistance in tumors. Covering alpha and beta chains, TRAV- and TRBV-specific primers were used for the first-strand cDNA. Both a constant-region primer and a V-primer adapter served to amplify TCRs across roughly 22 PCR cycles. TCRdb reprocessed the reads via MiXCR and lists one record per CDR3 protein. Of under 90,000 distinct CDR3 sequences in the sample, roughly a sixth were seen once. The time point was: before trial treatment. The starting material was PBMCs, obtained before treatment. These receptors originate from a male donor with prostate cancer.

In its sample, this clonotype was seen many times. J is TRBJ2-7 and V is TRBV3-1; D gene unclear. This CDR3 is 10 amino acids long. The V gene's germline CDR1 is LGHDT and CDR2 YNNKEL (reference sequence). Trimming removed 8 bases from V and 3 bases from J, with 5 bases in between. CDR3: CASGNYEQYF. For the CDR3, the DNA is TGTGCCAGCGGGAACTACGAGCAGTACTTC.

This clonotype was counted ten times or more. The chain combines TRBV2 with TRBJ2-3; D is possibly TRBD2 (6 bases). The CDR3 totals 14 residues. CDR1 is SNHLY and CDR2 is FYNNEI in the germline V gene. Trimming pared 8 bases from V and 0 bases from J, leaving 12 bases between. CDR3 residues: CASAGSISTDTQYF. In DNA, the CDR3 is TGTGCCAGCGCGGGGAGTATTAGCACAGATACGCAGTATTTT.

The table lists this clonotype with many counts. The chain couples TRBV12-3 or TRBV12-4 to TRBJ2-5; TRBD1 agrees at 10 bases. This CDR3 region has 12 residues. J gave up 5 bases and V 8 bases, and 2 bases lay outside the gene matches. CDR3 nucleotide sequence: TGTGCCAGCGGACAGGGGGGGGAGACCCAGTACTTC. Amino acid sequence: CASGQGGETQYF.

As to this clonotype: This is likely an artifact of a read error, given a far larger clone one base away. V is TRBV5-8 and J is TRBJ1-4; D is uncertain. The V gene's germline CDR1 is SGHTS and CDR2 YDEGEE. This CDR3 is built from 13 residues. This CDR3 is CASSRVSNEKLLF. The DNA of the CDR3 is TGTGCCAGCAGCCGGGTCAGCAATGAAAAACTGCTTTTT.

This clonotype was counted ten times or more. This sequence joins TRBV6-5 and TRBJ2-7; D is uncertain. Germline lookup yields CDR1 MNHEY and CDR2 SVGAGI. CDR3 length equals 15 residues. V dropped 0 bases and J dropped 6 bases, with 15 bases sitting between them. The CDR3 DNA sequence: TGTGCCAGCAGTTACTCGAAAGCGCTGGGCTCCGAGCAGTACTTC. This sequence encodes CASSYSKALGSEQYF.

The chain is built from TRBV7-2 and TRBJ1-5, with D possibly being TRBD1 (5 bases). The germline CDR1 and CDR2 sequences are SGHTA and FQGNSA. The ends were cut back, 0 bases at V and 6 bases at J, with 9 bases in the middle. The CDR3 covers 14 residues. CDR3 nucleotides: TGTGCCAGCAGCTTAGCAGGGGTCGGTCAGCCCCAGCATTTT. It translates to CASSLAGVGQPQHF.

Notes on this clonotype: A far larger clone is only one base removed, so a read error is likely. The chain uses TRBV6-8 and TRBJ2-5, with D tentatively TRBD2 (5 bases). Germline V gene data show CDR1 as MNHGY and CDR2 as SAAAGT. V dropped 8 bases and J dropped 5 bases, with 21 bases sitting between them. There are 15 residues in the CDR3. DNA of the CDR3: TGTGCCAGCCAGGACTGGGATAGCTTCGTGGAGACCCAGTACTTC. It is translated as CASQDWDSFVETQYF.

This clonotype occurred many times. The rearrangement uses TRBV7-2 and TRBJ2-7; possibly TRBD2 for D (5 bases). The CDR3 is 13 residues long. The germline V and J ends were trimmed by 3 bases and 12 bases, with 18 bases remaining between them. Germline V gene data show CDR1 as SGHTA and CDR2 as FQGNSA. CDR3 loop: CASSLDRTGSLYF. Here the CDR3 DNA reads TGTGCCAGCAGCTTGGACCGGACGGGATCTTTGTACTTC.

This clonotype was observed many times. The chain links TRBV20-1 to TRBJ2-7; 11 nucleotides line up with TRBD1. The germline gives CDR1 DFQATT, CDR2 SNEGSKA (reference sequence). V lost 6 bases to trimming and J lost 4 bases; unmatched junction nucleotides: 5. This CDR3 comprises 13 residues. The DNA of the CDR3 is TGCAGTGCCCCGGGACAGGGGGAATACGAGCAGTACTTC. Protein sequence: CSAPGQGEYEQYF.

Details on this clonotype: A far larger clone is only one base removed, so a read error is likely. This chain uses TRBV6-8 with TRBJ2-5; TRBD2 is a possible D gene (5 bases). Germline V gene sequence: CDR1 MNHGY, CDR2 SAAAGT. This CDR3 is 15 amino acids long. V gave up 5 bases and J gave up 0 bases, with 13 bases separating them. In DNA form, the CDR3 reads TGTGCCAGCAGTGAAGGTCCGCGGGACCAAGAGACCCAGTACTTC. Encoded protein: CASSEGPRDQETQYF.

Ten or more counts support this clonotype. The V call is TRBV5-1, the J call TRBJ2-7; either TRBD1 or TRBD2 may supply D (5 bases each). This CDR3 has 14 residues. The germline V and J ends were trimmed by 0 bases and 2 bases, with 9 bases remaining between them. Per germline, CDR1 SGHRS and CDR2 YFSETQ. The DNA for the CDR3 is TGCGCCAGCAGCTTGGTTGGGGGAACCTACGAGCAGTACTTC. Residues: CASSLVGGTYEQYF.

Ten or more counts support this clonotype. This chain uses TRBV5-1 with TRBJ2-7, with a possible D match to TRBD1 (6 bases). The CDR3 runs to 16 residues. In germline, CDR1 is SGHRS, CDR2 YFSETQ. Trimming stripped 4 bases from V and 0 bases from J, with 17 bases between. The CDR3 nucleotides read TGCGCCAGCAGCACTCTAAACAGGGACGCCTCCTACGAGCAGTACTTC. This gives the protein CASSTLNRDASYEQYF.

This clonotype was seen ten or more times. J is TRBJ1-2 and V is TRBV4-2; D uncertain. Deletions cut 2 bases from V and 1 base from J, with 5 bases between. This CDR3 is 13 amino acids long. Germline CDR1 reads LGHNA; CDR2 reads YNFKEQ. CDR3 in DNA: TGTGCCAGCAGCCAAAGAAGTAACTATGGCTACACCTTC. Amino acid sequence: CASSQRSNYGYTF.

This clonotype appeared a few times. The chain recombines TRBV11-3 with TRBJ2-5, with D uncertain. V shed 8 bases and J shed 3 bases, with 16 bases lying between them. This CDR3 has 14 residues. CDR1 and CDR2 (germline): SGHNT, YENEEA. CDR3 residues: CASSSGRGEETQYF. In DNA, the CDR3 is TGTGCCAGCTCGAGTGGACGAGGTGAAGAGACCCAGTACTTC. Combining the CDR3 with reference TRBV11-3 and TRBJ2-5 gives the whole variable domain EAGVVQSPRYKIIEKKQPVAFWCNPISGHNTLYWYLQNLGQGPELLIRYENEEAVDDSQLPKDRFSAERLKGVDSTLKIQPAELGDSAVYLCASSSGRGEETQYFGPGTRLLVL.

This clonotype occurred many times. CDR3 residues: CASSPAGITYEQYF. The CDR3 DNA reads as TGTGCCAGCAGCCCAGCCGGGATAACCTACGAGCAGTACTTC. This chain joins TRBV5-4 and TRBJ2-7, with D perhaps TRBD2 (5 bases). Germline loops: CDR1 SGHNT, CDR2 YYREEE (reference sequence). The CDR3 is made up of 14 amino acids. V lost 4 bases and J 2 bases, leaving 13 bases between the germline ends.

This clonotype was detected many times. The CDR3 region is CASSLAQGGNSPLHF. DNA of the CDR3: TGCGCCAGCAGCCTTGCACAGGGAGGGAATTCACCCCTCCACTTT. The V gene is TRBV5-1, the J gene TRBJ1-6, with a possible D match to TRBD1 (6 bases). CDR1 and CDR2 (germline): SGHRS, YFSETQ. The CDR3 has 15 residues. Deletions cut 4 bases from V and 7 bases from J, with 15 bases between.

This clonotype came up many times. The chain employs TRBV15 and TRBJ2-1, with D possibly TRBD2 on 6 matching bases. The CDR3 totals 15 residues. CDR1 and CDR2 from the germline V gene are LNHNV and YYDKDF (reference sequence). Deletions cut 0 bases from V and 9 bases from J, with 15 bases between. The CDR3 loop reads CATSRDLGGRGEQFF. In DNA form, the CDR3 reads TGTGCCACCAGCAGAGATCTCGGGGGAAGAGGTGAGCAGTTCTTC.

A note on this clonotype: The likely explanation is a read error, given a far larger clone one base away. The chain has TRBV2 and TRBJ2-7; 11 bases align to TRBD2. The germline CDR1 and CDR2 sequences are SNHLY and FYNNEI. CDR3 size: 14 residues. V lost 7 bases to trimming and J lost 7 bases; unmatched junction nucleotides: 9. The CDR3 coding sequence is TGTGCCAGCATTCCGGGACTAGCGGTAAATGAGCAGTACTTC. It translates to CASIPGLAVNEQYF.